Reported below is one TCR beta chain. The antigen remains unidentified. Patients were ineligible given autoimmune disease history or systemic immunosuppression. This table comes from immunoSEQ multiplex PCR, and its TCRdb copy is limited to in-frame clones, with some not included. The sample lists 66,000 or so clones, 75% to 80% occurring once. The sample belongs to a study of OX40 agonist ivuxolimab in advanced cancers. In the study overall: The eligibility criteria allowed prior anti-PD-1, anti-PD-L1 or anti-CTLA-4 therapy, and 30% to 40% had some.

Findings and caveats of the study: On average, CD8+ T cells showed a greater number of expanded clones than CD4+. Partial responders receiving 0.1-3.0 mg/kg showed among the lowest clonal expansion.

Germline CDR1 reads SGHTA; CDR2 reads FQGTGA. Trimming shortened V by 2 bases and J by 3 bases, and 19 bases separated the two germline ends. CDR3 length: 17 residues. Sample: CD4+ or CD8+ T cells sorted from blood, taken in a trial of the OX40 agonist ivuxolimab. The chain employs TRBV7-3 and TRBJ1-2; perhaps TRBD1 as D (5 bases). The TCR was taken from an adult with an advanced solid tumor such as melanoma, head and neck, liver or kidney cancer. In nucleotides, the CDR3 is TGTGCCAGCAGCTTAGATCGGGGGGTACGAAGAGACTATGGCTACACCTTC. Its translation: CASSLDRGVRRDYGYTF.